The rows below give T cell receptor beta chains drawn from one sample of a study of blood T cell repertoires in COVID-19. Assay: immunoSEQ multiplex PCR; the TCRdb copy retains only in-frame clones and omits some. The sample yields roughly 250,000 clones, less than 85% seen once. Sequenced input: peripheral blood. These receptors came from a woman aged 80 or over with active or convalescent COVID-19. Both conserved end residues are trimmed from each CDR3. Each record gives: J gene, V gene, CDR3 protein.

>TRBJ1-3|TRBV28
ASTHGGIGNTIY
>TRBJ2-1|TRBV9
ASSPGGGAYNEQF
>TRBJ1-3|TRBV15
ATSRGSGGFGNTIY
>TRBJ1-1|TRBV28
ASSPRGGGNTEAF
>TRBJ1-1|TRBV5-1
ASTVQGNTEAF
>TRBJ1-5|TRBV29-1
SVKDGGTGNQPQH
>TRBJ2-3|TRBV5-1
ASSLEGGSDTQY
>TRBJ2-2|TRBV24-1
ATSLQGAAGELF
>TRBJ2-1|TRBV7-9
ASSSGLAGNNEQF
>TRBJ2-2|TRBV12-3/TRBV12-4
ASSWGTELF
>TRBJ1-1|TRBV27
ASGLLSEAF
>TRBJ2-5|TRBV19
ASSTQGAVETQY
>TRBJ2-7|TRBV19
ASSATGSYEQY
>TRBJ2-3|TRBV9
ASSPRTAVTDTQY
>TRBJ2-3|TRBV9
ASREGVALSTDTQY
>TRBJ1-5|TRBV7-8
ASSLGPPEGSNQPQH
>TRBJ2-7|TRBV3-1/TRBV3-2
ASNFGAGPSYEQY
>TRBJ2-3|TRBV6-1
ASSEASGSPDTQY
>TRBJ1-2|TRBV3-1/TRBV3-2
ASSQDRAGYYGYT
>TRBJ1-6|TRBV28
ASSLAQGASSPLH
>TRBJ1-5|TRBV2
ASSRQGGQPQH
>TRBJ1-5|TRBV28
ASRTGRSNQPQH
>TRBJ1-3|TRBV30
AWTRTRAADTIY
>TRBJ1-5|TRBV6-5
ASSLQGNPNQPQH
>TRBJ1-1|TRBV5-4
ASSLGGGGTEAF
>TRBJ2-2|TRBV7-2
ASSFQSRGGELF
>TRBJ1-1|TRBV6-5
ASSYGRDHTEAF
>TRBJ1-6|TRBV2
ASQESINNSPLH
>TRBJ2-3|TRBV14
ASSQEPGDRADTQY
>TRBJ1-5|TRBV7-8
ASSLGWTGAGQPQH
>TRBJ2-3|TRBV5-1
ASSLDLRVWY
>TRBJ1-1|TRBV2
ASKAEGRNLVSGEAF
>TRBJ1-4|TRBV24-1
ATSDRTGREKLF
>TRBJ1-1|TRBV19
ASSIRQGTTEAF
>TRBJ2-7|TRBV30
AWSKQGSGEQY
>TRBJ2-7|TRBV2
ASSETSRPYEQY
>TRBJ1-1|TRBV2
ASSDYTGTGEAF
>TRBJ2-7|TRBV5-1
ASSITSEVYEQY
>TRBJ2-5|TRBV10-2
ASSEASGGLTQY
>TRBJ1-6|TRBV3-1/TRBV3-2
ASSPGQANSPLH
>TRBJ1-2|TRBV7-9
ASSLSLNYGYT
>TRBJ2-7|TRBV19
ASSLTSRSSYEQY
>TRBJ1-5|TRBV15
ATSRQGQPQH
>TRBJ1-2|TRBV5-1
ASSSGYRDRGYGYT
>TRBJ2-1|TRBV7-9
ASSPLGTSGDEQF
>TRBJ2-3|TRBV5-1
ASSLERDTQY
>TRBJ1-3|TRBV6-5
ASGARNTIY
>TRBJ2-5|TRBV5-1
ASSLLYAGQETQY
>TRBJ1-2|TRBV5-6
ASSLGTGRDYGYT
>TRBJ2-2|TRBV19
ASRGPNTGELF
>TRBJ1-1|TRBV4-1
ASSQAGTANTEAF
>TRBJ1-2|TRBV2
ASKSGGQDLGYGYT
>TRBJ2-2|TRBV9
ASSVFARMNTGELF
>TRBJ1-2|TRBV28
ASTPGGGRSDYGYT
>TRBJ1-6|TRBV5-1
ASSPDSNSPLH
>TRBJ1-2|TRBV7-9
ASSLDSGGVYGYT
>TRBJ2-1|TRBV7-2
ASSSYTGAYNEQF